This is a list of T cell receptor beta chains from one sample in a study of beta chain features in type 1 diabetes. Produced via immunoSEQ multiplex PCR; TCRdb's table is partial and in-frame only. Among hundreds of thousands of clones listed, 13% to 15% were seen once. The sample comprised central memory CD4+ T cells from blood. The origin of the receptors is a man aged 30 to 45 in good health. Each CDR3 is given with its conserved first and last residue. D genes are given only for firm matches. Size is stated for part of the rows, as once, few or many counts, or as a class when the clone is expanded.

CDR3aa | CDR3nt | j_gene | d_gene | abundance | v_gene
CASSVGHNTEAFF | TGTGCCAGCAGTGTTGGTCACAACACTGAAGCTTTCTTT | TRBJ1-1 | NA | NA | TRBV6-1
CASSFGRQETQYF | TGTGCCAGCAGCTTCGGACGACAAGAGACCCAGTACTTC | TRBJ2-5 | NA | NA | TRBV5-6
CASYQDPLGNTQYF | TGTGCCAGCTACCAAGACCCCCTTGGGAATACGCAGTATTTT | TRBJ2-3 | NA | NA | TRBV21-1
CATSRLSSGVTTQYF | TGTGCCACCAGCAGACTATCTAGCGGAGTGACAACCCAGTACTTC | TRBJ2-5 | TRBD2 | once | TRBV15
CASAKSNEQFF | TGTGCCTCCGCCAAAAGCAATGAGCAGTTCTTC | TRBJ2-1 | NA | NA | TRBV9
CSVDWWGGETQYF | TGCAGCGTTGACTGGTGGGGGGGAGAGACCCAGTACTTC | TRBJ2-5 | TRBD2 | many | TRBV29-1
CAHNSGVMNTEAFF | TGTGCCCACAACTCAGGCGTCATGAACACTGAAGCTTTCTTT | TRBJ1-1 | NA | few | TRBV30
CASRGQGMIFSPLHF | TGTGCCAGCAGGGGACAGGGGATGATTTTTTCACCCCTCCACTTT | TRBJ1-6 | TRBD1 | few | TRBV7-2
CATSRQGDNQPQHF | TGTGCCACCAGCAGACAGGGGGACAATCAGCCCCAGCATTTT | TRBJ1-5 | TRBD1 | NA | TRBV15
CASSITGGKTYNEQFF | TGTGCCAGCAGCATAACAGGGGGAAAGACCTACAATGAGCAGTTCTTC | TRBJ2-1 | TRBD1 | many | TRBV5-4
CASSLAGGSTDTQYF | TGCGCCAGCAGCTTGGCCGGGGGGAGCACAGATACGCAGTATTTT | TRBJ2-3 | TRBD2 | few | TRBV5-1
CASSFQGLEEKLFF | TGCGCCAGCAGCTTCCAGGGGTTGGAGGAAAAACTGTTTTTT | TRBJ1-4 | NA | few | TRBV5-1
CASSRAASGVTDTQYF | TGCGCCAGCAGCCGTGCGGCTAGCGGGGTCACAGATACGCAGTATTTT | TRBJ2-3 | TRBD2 | few | TRBV4-1
CASSQVATGSTDTQYF | TGCGCCAGCAGCCAAGTGGCGACAGGGAGCACAGATACGCAGTATTTT | TRBJ2-3 | TRBD1 | few | TRBV4-1
CASRDPRGAYYGYTF | TGTGCCAGTAGGGACCCCAGGGGTGCCTACTATGGCTACACCTTC | TRBJ1-2 | NA | NA | TRBV19
CASSASGPHNEQFF | TGCGCCAGCAGCGCCTCCGGGCCGCACAATGAGCAGTTCTTC | TRBJ2-1 | NA | NA | TRBV5-1
CSVMGPRQGSSYEQYF | TGCAGCGTCATGGGGCCTAGACAGGGGAGCTCCTACGAGCAGTACTTC | TRBJ2-7 | TRBD1 | NA | TRBV29-1
CASSGSGGDTGELFF | TGTGCCAGCAGCGGGAGCGGGGGAGACACCGGGGAGCTGTTTTTT | TRBJ2-2 | TRBD2 | NA | TRBV7-2
CASSEESGIRQETQYF | TGTGCCAGCAGTGAGGAGTCGGGGATTCGCCAAGAGACCCAGTACTTC | TRBJ2-5 | NA | NA | TRBV6-1
CASSFRQGPPREQYF | TGTGCCAGCAGCTTCCGACAGGGGCCCCCACGCGAGCAGTACTTC | TRBJ2-7 | TRBD1 | NA | TRBV7-2
CASSLLNRDSPTNF | TGTGCTAGCAGCTTACTAAACCGGGACAGCCCTACAAACTTC | TRBJ2-5 | TRBD1 | many | TRBV7-7
CASSYARGGEQYF | TGTGCCAGCAGTTACGCCCGGGGTGGCGAGCAGTACTTC | TRBJ2-7 | NA | NA | TRBV6-5
CASSLRGGPSDTQYF | TGTGCCAGCAGCTTAAGAGGAGGGCCGTCAGATACGCAGTATTTT | TRBJ2-3 | NA | few | TRBV13
CASSLGPVSATQYF | TGTGCCAGCAGCTTGGGGCCAGTTTCGGCGACCCAGTACTTC | TRBJ2-5 | NA | NA | TRBV5-6
CASRWGPISNQPQHF | TGTGCCAGCAGATGGGGGCCGATCTCCAATCAGCCCCAGCATTTT | TRBJ1-5 | NA | NA | TRBV7-2
CASSSTLNTIYF | TGTGCCAGCAGTTCCACATTAAACACCATATATTTT | TRBJ1-3 | NA | NA | TRBV6-5
CASSPTGLNEQFF | TGTGCCAGCAGCCCCACAGGGTTGAATGAGCAGTTCTTC | TRBJ2-1 | NA | few | TRBV4-2
CASSAMGGFGSNTGELFF | TGTGCCAGCAGTGCTATGGGTGGGTTCGGATCGAACACCGGGGAGCTGTTTTTT | TRBJ2-2 | NA | few | TRBV27
CSVGSGGITDTQYF | TGCAGCGTGGGGTCTGGCGGGATCACAGATACGCAGTATTTT | TRBJ2-3 | NA | NA | TRBV29-1
CASGSYRGQETQYF | TGTGCCAGCGGTTCATACAGAGGCCAAGAGACCCAGTACTTC | TRBJ2-5 | NA | few | TRBV6-5
CASSQGNEQYF | TGTGCCAGCAGCCAAGGCAACGAGCAGTACTTC | TRBJ2-7 | NA | many | TRBV14
CASGLTVNTEAFF | TGTGCTAGTGGTTTGACAGTTAACACTGAAGCTTTCTTT | TRBJ1-1 | NA | NA | TRBV12-5
CAISENSENIQYF | TGTGCCATCAGTGAGAACTCAGAAAACATTCAGTACTTC | TRBJ2-4 | NA | few | TRBV10-3
CAIKGQSSYEQYF | TGTGCCATCAAGGGACAGAGCTCCTACGAGCAGTACTTC | TRBJ2-7 | TRBD1 | NA | TRBV10-3
CASSLDRGLNSPLHF | TGTGCCAGCAGCTTAGACAGGGGGCTAAATTCACCCCTCCACTTT | TRBJ1-6 | TRBD1 | few | TRBV11-2
CASSLGTVREEKLFF | TGTGCCAGCAGCTTGGGGACAGTGAGAGAGGAAAAACTGTTTTTT | TRBJ1-4 | TRBD1 | many | TRBV7-2
CAITTGTETYEQYF | TGTGCCATCACTACCGGGACGGAAACCTACGAGCAGTACTTC | TRBJ2-7 | NA | few | TRBV10-3
CASSVASGNTGELFF | TGTGCCAGCAGCGTAGCTAGCGGGAACACCGGGGAGCTGTTTTTT | TRBJ2-2 | TRBD2 | NA | TRBV9
CASSLFNPPDEQFF | TGTGCCAGCAGCTTATTCAACCCGCCCGATGAGCAGTTCTTC | TRBJ2-1 | NA | few | TRBV7-2
CASSIEGRASEQFF | TGTGCCAGTAGTATAGAGGGCAGGGCTAGTGAGCAGTTCTTC | TRBJ2-1 | NA | few | TRBV19
CASGLALFPDTQYF | TGTGCTAGTGGTTTGGCCCTGTTTCCCGATACGCAGTATTTT | TRBJ2-3 | NA | few | TRBV12-5
CASSNGLAGVPQYF | TGTGCCAGCAGTAATGGACTAGCGGGAGTGCCGCAGTATTTT | TRBJ2-3 | TRBD2 | NA | TRBV6-4
CASSFGVSRYEQFF | TGTGCCAGCAGCTTTGGGGTATCTCGGTATGAGCAGTTCTTC | TRBJ2-1 | NA | few | TRBV5-5
CATNRGGQETQYF | TGTGCCACCAATCGGGGGGGCCAAGAGACCCAGTACTTC | TRBJ2-5 | TRBD2 | few | TRBV6-1